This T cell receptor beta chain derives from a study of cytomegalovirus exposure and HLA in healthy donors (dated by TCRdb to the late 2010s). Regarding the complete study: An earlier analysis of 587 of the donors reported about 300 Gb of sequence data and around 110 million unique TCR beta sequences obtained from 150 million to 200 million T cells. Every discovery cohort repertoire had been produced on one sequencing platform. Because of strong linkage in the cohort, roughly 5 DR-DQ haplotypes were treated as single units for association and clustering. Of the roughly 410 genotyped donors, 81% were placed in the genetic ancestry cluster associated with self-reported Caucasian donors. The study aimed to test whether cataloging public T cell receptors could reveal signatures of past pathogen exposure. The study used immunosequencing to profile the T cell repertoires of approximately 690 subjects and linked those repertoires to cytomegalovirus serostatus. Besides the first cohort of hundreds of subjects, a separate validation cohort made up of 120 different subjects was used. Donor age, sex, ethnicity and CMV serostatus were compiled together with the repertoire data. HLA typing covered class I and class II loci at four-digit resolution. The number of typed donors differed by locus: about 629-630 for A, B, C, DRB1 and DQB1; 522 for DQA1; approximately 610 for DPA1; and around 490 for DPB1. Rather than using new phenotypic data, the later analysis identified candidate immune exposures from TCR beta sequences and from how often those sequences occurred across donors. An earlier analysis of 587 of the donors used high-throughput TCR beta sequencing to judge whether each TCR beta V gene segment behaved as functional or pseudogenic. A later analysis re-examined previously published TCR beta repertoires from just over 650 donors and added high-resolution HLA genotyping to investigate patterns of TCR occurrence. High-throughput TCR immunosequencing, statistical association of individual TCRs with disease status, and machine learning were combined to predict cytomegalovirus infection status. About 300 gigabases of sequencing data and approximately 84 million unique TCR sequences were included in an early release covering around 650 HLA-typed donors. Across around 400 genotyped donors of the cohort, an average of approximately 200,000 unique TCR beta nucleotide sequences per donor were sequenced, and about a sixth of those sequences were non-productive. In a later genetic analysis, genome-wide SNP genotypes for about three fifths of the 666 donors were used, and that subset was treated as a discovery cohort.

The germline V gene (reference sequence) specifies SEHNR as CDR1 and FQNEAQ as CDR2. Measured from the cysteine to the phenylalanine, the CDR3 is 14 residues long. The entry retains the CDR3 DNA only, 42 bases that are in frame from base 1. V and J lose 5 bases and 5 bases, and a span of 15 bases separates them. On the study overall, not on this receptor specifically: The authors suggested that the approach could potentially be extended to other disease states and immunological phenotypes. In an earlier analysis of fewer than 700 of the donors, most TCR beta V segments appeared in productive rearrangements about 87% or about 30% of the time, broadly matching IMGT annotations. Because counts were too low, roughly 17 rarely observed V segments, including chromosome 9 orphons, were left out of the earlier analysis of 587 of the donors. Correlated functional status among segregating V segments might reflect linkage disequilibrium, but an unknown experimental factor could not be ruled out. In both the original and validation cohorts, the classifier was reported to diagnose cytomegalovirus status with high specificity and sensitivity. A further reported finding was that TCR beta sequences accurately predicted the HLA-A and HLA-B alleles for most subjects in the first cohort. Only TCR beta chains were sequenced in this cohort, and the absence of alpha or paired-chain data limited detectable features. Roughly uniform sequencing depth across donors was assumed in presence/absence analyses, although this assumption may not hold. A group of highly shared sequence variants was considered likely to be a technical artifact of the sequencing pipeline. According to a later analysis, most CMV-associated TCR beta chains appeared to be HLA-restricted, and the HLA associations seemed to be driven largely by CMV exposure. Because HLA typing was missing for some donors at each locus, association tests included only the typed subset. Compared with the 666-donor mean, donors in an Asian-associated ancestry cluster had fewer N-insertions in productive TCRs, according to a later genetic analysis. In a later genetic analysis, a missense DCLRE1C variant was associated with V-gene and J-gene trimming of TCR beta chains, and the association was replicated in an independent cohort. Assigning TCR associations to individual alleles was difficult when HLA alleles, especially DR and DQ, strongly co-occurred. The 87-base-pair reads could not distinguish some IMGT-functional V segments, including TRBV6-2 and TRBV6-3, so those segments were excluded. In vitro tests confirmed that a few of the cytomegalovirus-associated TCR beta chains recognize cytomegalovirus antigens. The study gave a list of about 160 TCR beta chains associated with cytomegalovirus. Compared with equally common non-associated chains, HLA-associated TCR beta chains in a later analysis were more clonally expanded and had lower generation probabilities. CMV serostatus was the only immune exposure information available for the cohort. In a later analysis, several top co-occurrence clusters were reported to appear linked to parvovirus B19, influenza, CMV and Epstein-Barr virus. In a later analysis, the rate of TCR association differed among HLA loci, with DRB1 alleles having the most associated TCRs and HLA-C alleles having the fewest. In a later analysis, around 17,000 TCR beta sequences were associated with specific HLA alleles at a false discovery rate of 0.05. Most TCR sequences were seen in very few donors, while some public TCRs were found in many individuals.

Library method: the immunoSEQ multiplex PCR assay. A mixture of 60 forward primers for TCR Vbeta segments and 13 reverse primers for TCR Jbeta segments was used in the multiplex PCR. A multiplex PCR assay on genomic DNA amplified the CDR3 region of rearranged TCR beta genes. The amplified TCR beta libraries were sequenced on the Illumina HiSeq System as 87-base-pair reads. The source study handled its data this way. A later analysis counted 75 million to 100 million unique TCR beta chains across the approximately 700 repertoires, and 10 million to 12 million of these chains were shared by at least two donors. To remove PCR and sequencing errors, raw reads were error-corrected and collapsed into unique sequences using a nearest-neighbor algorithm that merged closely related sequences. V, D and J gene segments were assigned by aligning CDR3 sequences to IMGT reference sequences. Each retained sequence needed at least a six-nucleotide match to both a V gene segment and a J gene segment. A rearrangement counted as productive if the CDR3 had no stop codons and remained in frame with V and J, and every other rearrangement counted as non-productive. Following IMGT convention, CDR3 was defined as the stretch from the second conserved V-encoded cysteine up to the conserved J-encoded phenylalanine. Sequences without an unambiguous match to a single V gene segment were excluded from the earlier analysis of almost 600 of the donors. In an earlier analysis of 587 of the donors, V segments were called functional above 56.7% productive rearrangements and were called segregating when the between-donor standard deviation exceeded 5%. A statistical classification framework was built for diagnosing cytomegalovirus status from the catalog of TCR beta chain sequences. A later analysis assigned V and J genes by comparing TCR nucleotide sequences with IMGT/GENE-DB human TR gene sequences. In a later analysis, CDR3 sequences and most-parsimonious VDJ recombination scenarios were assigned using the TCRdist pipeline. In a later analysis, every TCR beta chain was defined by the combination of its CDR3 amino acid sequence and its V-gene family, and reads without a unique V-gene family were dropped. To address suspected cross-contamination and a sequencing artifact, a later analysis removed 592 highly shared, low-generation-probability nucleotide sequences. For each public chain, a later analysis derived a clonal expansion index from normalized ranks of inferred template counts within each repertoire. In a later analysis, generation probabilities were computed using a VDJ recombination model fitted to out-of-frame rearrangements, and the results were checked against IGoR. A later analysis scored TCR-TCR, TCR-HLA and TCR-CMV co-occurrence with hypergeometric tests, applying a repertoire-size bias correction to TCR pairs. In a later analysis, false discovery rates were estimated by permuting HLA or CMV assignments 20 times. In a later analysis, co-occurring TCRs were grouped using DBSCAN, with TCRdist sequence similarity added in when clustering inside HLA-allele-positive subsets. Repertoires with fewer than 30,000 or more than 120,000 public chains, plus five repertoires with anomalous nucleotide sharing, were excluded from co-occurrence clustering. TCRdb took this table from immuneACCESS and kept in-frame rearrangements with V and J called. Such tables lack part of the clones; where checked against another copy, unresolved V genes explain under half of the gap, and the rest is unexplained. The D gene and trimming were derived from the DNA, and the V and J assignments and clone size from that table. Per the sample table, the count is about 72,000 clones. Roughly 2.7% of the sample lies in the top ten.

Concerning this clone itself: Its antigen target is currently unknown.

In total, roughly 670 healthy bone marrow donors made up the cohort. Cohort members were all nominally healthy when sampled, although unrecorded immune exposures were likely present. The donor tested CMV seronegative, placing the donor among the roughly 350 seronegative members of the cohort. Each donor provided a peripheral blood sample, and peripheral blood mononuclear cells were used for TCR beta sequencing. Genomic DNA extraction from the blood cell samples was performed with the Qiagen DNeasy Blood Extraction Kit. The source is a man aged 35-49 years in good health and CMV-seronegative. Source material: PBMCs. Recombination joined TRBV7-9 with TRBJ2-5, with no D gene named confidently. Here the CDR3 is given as CASSPGWVVETQYF. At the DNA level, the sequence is TGTGCCAGCAGCCCAGGATGGGTAGTCGAGACCCAGTACTTC.